What follows describes a single T cell receptor beta chain. Antigen: not known. Germline values: CDR1 SGHTA, CDR2 FQGNSA. V was cut by 1 base and J by 8 bases, with 15 bases left in between. The length of the CDR3 is 14 residues. The TCR beta CDR3 regions underwent amplification from RNA transcripts. HTBI primers were employed in first-round RT-PCR, then a second-round multiplex PCR followed. Via MiXCR, TCRdb re-called the multiplex PCR reads, giving one row per CDR3 protein. The sample yields 900,000 to 1,200,000 distinct CDR3 sequences, about 35% seen once. The data are from a study of Graves' ophthalmopathy and Graves' hyperthyroidism. Study results and limitations: The blood repertoire also included most expanded thyroid clonotypes above 0.001 frequency.

Input material: peripheral blood or thyroid tissue (not recorded which). V gene TRBV7-2 combines with J gene TRBJ2-7, with TRBD2 as a possible D gene (5 bases). The source is an adult man with Graves' hyperthyroidism. CDR3 loop: CASSLDSGGEKQYF. CDR3 nucleotide sequence: TGTGCCAGCAGCTTAGATTCTGGAGGAGAAAAGCAGTACTTC. The entire variable domain, with the rest obtained from reference TRBV7-2 and TRBJ2-7, is as follows: GAGVSQSPSNKVTEKGKDVELRCDPISGHTALYWYRQSLGQGLEFLIYFQGNSAPDKSGLPSDRFSAERTGGSVSTLTIQRTQQEDSAVYLCASSLDSGGEKQYFGPGTRLTVT.